This TCR beta chain was obtained from a study of neurological immune-mediated disorders. Study findings and constraints: Patients with HTLV-1-associated myelopathy had the highest level of TCR clonal expansion, whereas patients with multiple sclerosis had the lowest level, falling beneath the level found in healthy controls. With the multiple sclerosis repertoire cluster, neither clinical nor MRI features showed any association.

This clonotype was recorded many times. Its antigen is currently unknown. With 5 bases clipped from V and 8 bases from J, the junction kept 11 bases outside the gene matches. CDR3 length: 15 amino acids. The cDNA came from 5'RACE with 10-nucleotide random UMIs. TCRdb called the 5' RACE reads again in MiXCR, with one record for every CDR3 protein. The sample records 65,000 to 90,000 distinct CDR3 sequences, 3% to 4% being singletons. The material sequenced was PBMCs. The V gene is TRBV12-3 or TRBV12-4, the J gene TRBJ2-1; 8 bases agree with TRBD2. The clonotype was recovered from a woman aged 45-59 years with multiple sclerosis. DNA of the CDR3: TGTGCCAGCAGTCGGAGCGGGGGAGGACACGATGAGCAGTTCTTC. This sequence encodes CASSRSGGGHDEQFF.